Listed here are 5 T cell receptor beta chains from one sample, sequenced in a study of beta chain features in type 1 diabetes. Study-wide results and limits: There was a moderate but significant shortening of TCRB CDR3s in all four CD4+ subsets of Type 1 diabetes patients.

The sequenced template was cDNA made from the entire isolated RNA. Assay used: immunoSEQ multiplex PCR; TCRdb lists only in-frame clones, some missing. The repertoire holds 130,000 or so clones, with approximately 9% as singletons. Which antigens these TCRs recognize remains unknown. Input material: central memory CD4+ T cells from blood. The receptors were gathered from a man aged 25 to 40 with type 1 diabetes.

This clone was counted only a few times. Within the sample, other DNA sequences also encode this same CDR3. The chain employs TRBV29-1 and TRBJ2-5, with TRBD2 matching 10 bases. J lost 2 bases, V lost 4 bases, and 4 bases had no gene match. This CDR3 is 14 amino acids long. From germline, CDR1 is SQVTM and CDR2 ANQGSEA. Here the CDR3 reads CSVGLAGGQETQYF. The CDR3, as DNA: TGCAGCGTTGGGTTAGCGGGGGGTCAAGAGACCCAGTACTTC.

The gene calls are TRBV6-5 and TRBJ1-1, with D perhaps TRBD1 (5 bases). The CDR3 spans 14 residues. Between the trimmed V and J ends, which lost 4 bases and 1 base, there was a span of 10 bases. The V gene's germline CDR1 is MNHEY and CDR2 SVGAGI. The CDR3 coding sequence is TGTGCCAGCAGTTCCCCGACAGAGAACACTGAAGCTTTCTTT. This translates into CASSSPTENTEAFF.

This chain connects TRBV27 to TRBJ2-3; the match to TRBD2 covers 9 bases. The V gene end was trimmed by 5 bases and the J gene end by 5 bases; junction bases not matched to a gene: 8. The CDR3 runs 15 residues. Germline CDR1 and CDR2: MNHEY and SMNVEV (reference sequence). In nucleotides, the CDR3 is TGTGCCAGCAGTCCAGTTAGCGGGGGATTAGATACGCAGTATTTT. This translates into CASSPVSGGLDTQYF.

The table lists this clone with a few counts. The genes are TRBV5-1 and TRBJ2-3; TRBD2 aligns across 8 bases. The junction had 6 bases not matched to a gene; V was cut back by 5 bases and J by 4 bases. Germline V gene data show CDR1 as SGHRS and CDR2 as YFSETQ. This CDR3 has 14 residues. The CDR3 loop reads CASSSGEGSDTQYF. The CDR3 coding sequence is TGCGCCAGCAGTAGCGGGGAGGGTTCAGATACGCAGTATTTT.

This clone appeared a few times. The CDR3 is CASSGPRVGLYEQYF. The CDR3 DNA reads as TGTGCCAGCAGTGGCCCCCGGGTGGGGCTGTACGAGCAGTACTTC. The J gene is TRBJ2-7, the V gene TRBV28; D may be TRBD1 (5 bases). CDR1 and CDR2 (germline): MDHEN, SYDVKM. Trimming pared 5 bases from V and 4 bases from J, leaving 18 bases between. The CDR3 totals 15 residues.